Below, one T cell receptor (beta chain) is given with its context. Its antigen is currently unknown. Carried by the TCR beta cDNA libraries were unique molecular identifiers. Each batch of roughly 1 to 11 million T cells produced roughly 0.5 million cDNA molecules. TCRdb passed the PCR reads through MiXCR, listing each CDR3 protein once. The table records 820,000 or so distinct CDR3 sequences, about 53% of them present only once. Trimming removed 5 bases from V and 2 bases from J; junction bases left unmatched: 10. The CDR3 extends over 19 amino acids. The entry originates in a study of post-analysis software for immune sequencing data. Background on the study: Both relapsing-remitting and secondary progressive multiple sclerosis featured among the disease courses, as did progressive-relapsing multiple sclerosis. Study conclusions and caveats: Multiple sclerosis patients showed significantly lower normalized Chao1 diversity than controls did. Five or six TRBV segments, TRBV5-6, TRBV5-1 and TRBV20-1 among them, were found more frequent in patients than controls.

Source material: blood. V is TRBV12-3 or TRBV12-4 and J is TRBJ2-3; TRBD2 aligns across 16 bases. The source of this sequence is a girl between 10 and 17 years old with multiple sclerosis. CDR3 DNA sequence: TGTGCCAGCAGTCCTTTCCCGGGACTAGCGGGAGGGCACACAGATACGCAGTATTTT. As protein: CASSPFPGLAGGHTDTQYF.